The 17 T cell receptor beta chains below all came from one sample that was sequenced in a study of OX40 agonist ivuxolimab in advanced cancers. Sequencing used immunoSEQ multiplex PCR; TCRdb keeps in-frame clones, though not all of them. The sample yields roughly 110,000 clones, about nine tenths seen once. The material was CD4+ or CD8+ T cells sorted from blood, obtained in a trial of the OX40 agonist ivuxolimab. Receptor source: an adult with an advanced solid tumor such as melanoma, head and neck, liver or kidney cancer.

The chain links TRBV5-1 to TRBJ2-1, with D unresolved. CDR3 length: 16 amino acids. Germline lookup yields CDR1 SGHRS and CDR2 YFSETQ. V was clipped by 0 bases and J by 7 bases, with 17 bases between them. Written as DNA, the CDR3 is TGCGCCAGCAGCTTGGCCCCTGGCTGGTATGGGAATGAGCAGTTCTTC. Amino acids: CASSLAPGWYGNEQFF.

The V gene is TRBV10-2, the J gene TRBJ2-7; 9 bases fit TRBD1. Germline assignment: CDR1 WSHSY and CDR2 SAAADI. V lost 6 bases and J lost 7; bases outside the gene matches: 10. CDR3 length equals 14 residues. CDR3 in amino acids: CASRKGQGGREQYF. In DNA form, the CDR3 reads TGCGCCAGCAGGAAGGGACAGGGTGGACGAGAGCAGTACTTC.

This chain links TRBV5-1 with TRBJ2-1; 9 nucleotides align to TRBD2. The V segment lost 0 bases and the J segment 1 base; nucleotides outside the gene matches: 8. This CDR3 region has 18 residues. The germline CDR1 and CDR2 sequences are SGHRS and YFSETQ. The CDR3 sequence is CASSLDSLAGASYNEQFF. The CDR3 bases are TGCGCCAGCAGCTTGGACTCATTAGCGGGGGCGTCCTACAATGAGCAGTTCTTC.

This chain joins TRBV11-2 and TRBJ2-7; no reliable D call. CDR3 size: 14 residues. From germline, CDR1 is SGHAT and CDR2 FQNNGV. Trimming removed 1 base at V and 0 bases at J, with 7 bases between. The DNA of the CDR3 is TGTGCCAGCAGCTTAGGTCCCACCTCCTACGAGCAGTACTTC. The encoded protein is CASSLGPTSYEQYF.

The chain employs TRBV9 and TRBJ2-3; tentative D call: TRBD2 (6 bases). Germline V CDR1 and CDR2: SGDLS, YYNGEE. This CDR3 contains 14 residues. V was shortened by 4 bases and J by 2 bases, with 11 bases between the two germline ends. DNA for the CDR3: TGTGCCAGCAGCTTTGGACTATCCACAGATACGCAGTATTTT. The encoded protein is CASSFGLSTDTQYF.

The V and J genes are TRBV7-5 and TRBJ2-3; the table calls TRBD2, which could not be checked here. TRBV7-5 is annotated as a pseudogene. CDR3 length: 14 residues. The CDR3 region is CARSGGLVTDTQYF. CDR3 DNA sequence: TGTGCCAGAAGCGGCGGACTAGTCACAGATACGCAGTATTTT.

This sequence joins TRBV27 and TRBJ1-2; possible D gene TRBD1, 6 bases. CDR3 size: 15 residues. Trimming shortened V by 2 bases and J by 4 bases, and 14 bases separated the two germline ends. CDR1 is MNHEY and CDR2 is SMNVEV in the germline V gene (reference sequence). CDR3 amino acids: CASSLRGGGSYGYTF. CDR3 DNA: TGTGCCAGCAGTTTAAGGGGGGGCGGGAGCTATGGCTACACCTTC.

J is TRBJ2-5 and V is TRBV7-6, with 10 nucleotides matching TRBD1. V gave up 5 bases and J gave up 5 bases; unmatched junction bases: 11. This CDR3 is 16 amino acids long. The V gene's germline CDR1 is SGHVS and CDR2 FNYEAQ. For the CDR3, the DNA is TGTGCCAGCAGCCAGAGGGACAGGGGTTTGGTGGAGACCCAGTACTTC. Protein product: CASSQRDRGLVETQYF.

The rearrangement uses TRBV6-5 and TRBJ2-7, with D uncertain. Trimming took off 2 bases at V and 0 bases at J, with 8 bases between the two ends. CDR1 and CDR2 (germline): MNHEY, SVGAGI. The CDR3 is made up of 14 amino acids. CDR3 nucleotides: TGTGCCAGCAGTTACAGGCCCAGCTCCTACGAGCAGTACTTC. Translated, it gives CASSYRPSSYEQYF.

The chain combines TRBV19 with TRBJ1-1, with TRBD1 as a possible D gene (6 bases). The germline V gene has CDR1 LNHDA and CDR2 SQIVND (reference sequence). V was clipped by 1 base and J by 3 bases, with 6 bases between them. This CDR3 comprises 13 residues. CDR3 in amino acids: CASSIAGDTEAFF. CDR3 DNA sequence: TGTGCCAGTAGTATAGCAGGGGACACTGAAGCTTTCTTT.

The CDR3 DNA follows: TGTGCCTGGGCCCCCGGGGTATGGGTTTCAGCTTTCTTT. As protein: CAWAPGVWVSAFF. The chain is built from TRBV30 and TRBJ1-1, with D unclear. From germline, CDR1 is GTSNPN and CDR2 SVGIG (reference sequence). The CDR3 has 13 residues. Deletions cut 5 bases from V and 10 bases from J, with 20 bases between.

This chain uses TRBV10-1 with TRBJ2-4; TRBD1 matches 8 bases. J was trimmed by 0 bases and V by 6 bases; bases with no gene match: 13. Germline V gene lookup returns CDR1 WNHNN and CDR2 SYGVQD (reference sequence). The CDR3 is 18 amino acids. As DNA, the CDR3 is TGCGCCAGCAGAATCCGGGACAGGTTCACCCAAGCCAAAAACATTCAGTACTTC. This sequence encodes CASRIRDRFTQAKNIQYF.

This sequence joins TRBV5-1 and TRBJ1-3; maybe TRBD1 (6 bases). CDR1 and CDR2 from the germline V gene are SGHRS and YFSETQ. This CDR3 is 14 amino acids long. Trimming took 3 bases from V and 0 from J, leaving 7 bases between them. Here the CDR3 reads CASSSQGSGNTIYF. The CDR3 DNA reads TGCGCCAGCAGCTCACAGGGCTCTGGAAACACCATATATTTT.

The chain joins TRBV12-5 to TRBJ1-2; D gene ambiguous. This CDR3 is 11 amino acids long. Trimming took 3 bases from V and 13 from J, leaving 12 bases between them. Germline V gives CDR1 LGHNT, CDR2 FRNRAP. In DNA, the CDR3 is TGTGCTAGTGGTTTACTGACGGCCCTCACCTTC. Protein product: CASGLLTALTF.

The V gene is TRBV5-1, the J gene TRBJ1-2; a possible D gene is TRBD1 (6 bases). V was clipped by 0 bases and J by 0 bases, with 12 bases between them. The CDR3 totals 16 residues. The germline gives CDR1 SGHRS, CDR2 YFSETQ. The CDR3 DNA reads as TGCGCCAGCAGCTTGGAGGGGACACGGACTAACTATGGCTACACCTTC. The encoded protein is CASSLEGTRTNYGYTF. Drawing the rest from reference TRBV5-1 and TRBJ1-2, the complete variable domain is KAGVTQTPRYLIKTRGQQVTLSCSPISGHRSVSWYQQTPGQGLQFLFEYFSETQRNKGNFPGRFSGRQFSNSRSEMNVSTLELGDSALYLCASSLEGTRTNYGYTFGSGTRLTVV.

The CDR3 is CASRRTSGSQETQYF. CDR3 in DNA: TGTGCCAGTAGACGGACTAGCGGAAGCCAAGAGACCCAGTACTTC. The J gene is TRBJ2-5, the V gene TRBV19, with 10 positions matching TRBD2. After removal of 6 bases from V and 1 base from J, the junction contained 5 bases not matched to a gene. Germline V gives CDR1 LNHDA, CDR2 SQIVND (reference sequence). The CDR3 consists of 15 residues.

V usage is TRBV7-2 and J usage is TRBJ1-6; D gene uncertain. The CDR3 contains 15 residues. Germline V gene sequence: CDR1 SGHTA, CDR2 FQGNSA. The V gene lost 5 bases and the J gene lost 10 bases, with 18 bases spanning the gap. This CDR3 is CASSPFPPEKSPLHF. The CDR3 DNA is TGTGCCAGCAGCCCGTTCCCCCCAGAGAAATCACCCCTCCACTTT.